Listed below are T cell receptor beta chains from one sample, sequenced in a study of tumor-infiltrating lymphocytes in localized non-small cell lung cancer. Libraries were prepared by immunoSEQ multiplex PCR; TCRdb keeps only in-frame clonotypes and omits some of them. In the table there are 10,000 to 15,000 clones, 65% to 75% of which are singletons. The material sequenced was uninvolved lung tissue not adjacent to the tumor. Source of these receptors: a human donor with non-small cell lung cancer. Each CDR3 is given with its conserved first and last residue. A D gene is named only where the DNA matches it firmly. Part of the rows lack a size; the others show once, few, many or a class for expanded clones.

size	J	V	D	DNA	CDR3
NA	TRBJ2-7	TRBV5-8	NA	TGTGCCAGCATTCACCCCGTCCAGGGTCGTCACGAGCAGTACTTC	CASIHPVQGRHEQYF
NA	TRBJ2-1	TRBV5-1	TRBD1	TGCGCCAGCAGCCAGGGGACAGGGTATGAGCAGTTCTTC	CASSQGTGYEQFF
NA	TRBJ2-1	TRBV20-1	TRBD2	TGCAGTGCCACCCTAGCGGGTACACAGTTCTTC	CSATLAGTQFF
NA	TRBJ2-2	TRBV5-1	NA	TGCGCCAGCAGCTTGGACCGGGGGCTGAGCACCGGGGAGCTGTTTTTT	CASSLDRGLSTGELFF
NA	TRBJ2-7	TRBV25-1	TRBD2	TGTGCCAGCAGTGAATCCTTCGCGGGAGGGCCGATGGGCGAGCAGTACTTC	CASSESFAGGPMGEQYF
NA	TRBJ2-7	TRBV30	NA	TGTGCCTGGGCGAGGGGTGGTTACGAGCAGTACTTC	CAWARGGYEQYF
NA	TRBJ1-5	TRBV7-2	NA	TGTGCCAGCAGCATCGACGTCAATCAGCCCCAGCATTTT	CASSIDVNQPQHF
NA	TRBJ2-7	TRBV7-2	TRBD2	TGTGCCAGCAGCTCCCGACTAGCCAACTACGAGCAGTACTTC	CASSSRLANYEQYF
NA	TRBJ2-2	TRBV4-2	NA	TGTGCCAGCAGCCCCGGACAGACGAACACCGGGGAGCTGTTTTTT	CASSPGQTNTGELFF
NA	TRBJ1-5	TRBV2	TRBD1	TGTGCCAGCAGTGAAGAGGGGGCCTCCCAGCCCCAGCATTTT	CASSEEGASQPQHF
NA	TRBJ2-2	TRBV11-2	TRBD2	TGTGCCAGCAGCTTAGAACTAGCGGGAGTCAACGGGGAGCTGTTTTTT	CASSLELAGVNGELFF
NA	TRBJ2-3	TRBV6-5	NA	TGTGCCAGCAGTACACTGAACGCGCAGTATTTT	CASSTLNAQYF
NA	TRBJ1-4	TRBV5-1	NA	TGCGCCAGCAGCACCAGGGGCGGTAATGAAAAACTGTTTTTT	CASSTRGGNEKLFF
NA	TRBJ2-1	TRBV5-1	TRBD2	TGCGCCAGCAGCTTGGTAACCCGGACTAGCGGGAGGGCCTATAATAATGAGCAGTTCTTC	CASSLVTRTSGRAYNNEQFF
medium-sized	TRBJ1-2	TRBV5-6	NA	TGTGCCAGCAGCCGGGCAGGGGATGGCTACACCTTC	CASSRAGDGYTF
NA	TRBJ1-5	TRBV28	TRBD1	TGTGCCAGCAGTTTAGGGACAGGGACTCAGCCCCAGCATTTT	CASSLGTGTQPQHF
once	TRBJ2-7	TRBV7-8	NA	TGTGCCAGCAGCTTAGATAGGGGAATCTACGAGCAGTACTTC	CASSLDRGIYEQYF
few	TRBJ1-2	TRBV6-1	NA	TGTGCCAGCAGTGGGGTGGTTGGCTACACCTTC	CASSGVVGYTF
NA	TRBJ2-5	TRBV18	NA	TGTGCCAGCTCATCACGCCACGAGACCCAGTACTTC	CASSSRHETQYF
NA	TRBJ2-2	TRBV7-8	TRBD2	TGTGCCAGCAGCTTGAGACTAGCGGGGAACACCGGGGAGCTGTTTTTT	CASSLRLAGNTGELFF
NA	TRBJ2-3	TRBV4-3	NA	TGCGCCAGCAGCCAAGACCAGGTTAGCACAGATACGCAGTATTTT	CASSQDQVSTDTQYF
NA	TRBJ2-1	TRBV10-1	NA	TGCGCCAGCAGTGATCAGAGGCGCCCGTACAATGAGCAGTTCTTC	CASSDQRRPYNEQFF